This T cell receptor (beta chain) emerged from a study of human T cells and chemical hapten exposure. This clonotype was picked up a small number of times. Its antigen remains unidentified. Time point in this sample: healthy volunteer bleed at 6 weeks. It was unfractionated whole blood from which total RNA was extracted. The germline V gene encodes CDR1 MGHDK and CDR2 SYGVNS. V gave up 4 bases and J gave up 5 bases; unmatched junction bases: 10. This CDR3 comprises 16 residues. Each CDR3 protein gets one entry after TCRdb re-called the RACE reads with MiXCR. This table holds 70,000 to 85,000 distinct CDR3 sequences, approximately 8.6% found once. Study-wide points: TCRs at high frequency, those above 1 in 1000, did not change with DPC sensitization.

J is TRBJ2-2 and V is TRBV25-1, with 7 bases matching TRBD1. This TCR came from a male donor in good health. Some clones in this sample may be carry-over from other donors' samples. Sequencing was carried out using whole blood. Here the CDR3 reads CASSAETGMETGELFF. CDR3 DNA sequence: TGTGCCAGCAGTGCGGAGACAGGGATGGAGACCGGGGAGCTGTTTTTT.